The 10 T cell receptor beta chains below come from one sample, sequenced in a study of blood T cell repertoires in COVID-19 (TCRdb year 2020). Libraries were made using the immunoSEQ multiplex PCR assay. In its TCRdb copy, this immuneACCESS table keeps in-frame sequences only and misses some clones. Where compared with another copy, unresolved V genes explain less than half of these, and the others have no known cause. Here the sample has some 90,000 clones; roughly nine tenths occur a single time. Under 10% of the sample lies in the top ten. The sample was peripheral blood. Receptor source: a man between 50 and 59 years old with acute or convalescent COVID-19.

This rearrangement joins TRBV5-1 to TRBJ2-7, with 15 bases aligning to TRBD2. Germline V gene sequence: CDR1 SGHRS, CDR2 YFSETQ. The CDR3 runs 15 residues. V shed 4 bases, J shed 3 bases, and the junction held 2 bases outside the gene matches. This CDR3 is CASSMGLAGGYEQYF. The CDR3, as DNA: TGCGCCAGCAGCATGGGACTAGCGGGGGGCTACGAGCAGTACTTC.

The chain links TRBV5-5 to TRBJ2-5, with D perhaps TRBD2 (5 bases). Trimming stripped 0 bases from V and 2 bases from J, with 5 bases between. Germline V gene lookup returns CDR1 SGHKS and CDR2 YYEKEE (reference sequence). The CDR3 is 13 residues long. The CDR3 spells CASSLERQETQYF. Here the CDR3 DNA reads TGTGCCAGCAGCTTGGAGCGGCAAGAGACCCAGTACTTC.

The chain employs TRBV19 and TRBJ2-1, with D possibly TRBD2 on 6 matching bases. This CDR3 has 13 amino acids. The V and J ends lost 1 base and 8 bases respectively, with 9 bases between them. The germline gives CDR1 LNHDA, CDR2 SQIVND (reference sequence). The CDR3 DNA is TGTGCCAGTAGTATAGGCGGGGTGGATGAGCAGTTCTTC. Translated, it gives CASSIGGVDEQFF.

CDR3 sequence (DNA): TGTGCCAGCAGTTATCAGGGAGGTACTGAAGCTTTCTTT. It is translated as CASSYQGGTEAFF. The rearrangement uses TRBV6-5 and TRBJ1-1, with D perhaps TRBD1 (5 bases). The CDR3 spans 13 residues. CDR1 is MNHEY and CDR2 is SVGAGI in the germline V gene. V was cut by 3 bases and J by 5 bases, with 10 bases left in between.

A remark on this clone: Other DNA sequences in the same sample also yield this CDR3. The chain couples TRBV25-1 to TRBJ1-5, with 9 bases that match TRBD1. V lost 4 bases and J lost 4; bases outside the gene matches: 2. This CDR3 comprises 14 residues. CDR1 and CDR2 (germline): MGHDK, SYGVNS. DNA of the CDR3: TGTGCCAGCAGTGCCGGGACAGGGAATCAGCCCCAGCATTTT. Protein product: CASSAGTGNQPQHF.

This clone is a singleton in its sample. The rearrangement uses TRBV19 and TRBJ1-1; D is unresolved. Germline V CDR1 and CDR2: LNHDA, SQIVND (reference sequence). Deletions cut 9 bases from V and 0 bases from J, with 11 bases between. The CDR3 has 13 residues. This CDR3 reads CASTERLNTEAFF. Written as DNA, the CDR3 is TGTGCCAGCACCGAACGGTTGAACACTGAAGCTTTCTTT. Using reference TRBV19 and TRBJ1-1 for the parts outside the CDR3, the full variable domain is DGGITQSPKYLFRKEGQNVTLSCEQNLNHDAMYWYRQDPGQGLRLIYYSQIVNDFQKGDIAEGYSVSREKKESFPLTVTSAQKNPTAFYLCASTERLNTEAFFGQGTRLTVV.

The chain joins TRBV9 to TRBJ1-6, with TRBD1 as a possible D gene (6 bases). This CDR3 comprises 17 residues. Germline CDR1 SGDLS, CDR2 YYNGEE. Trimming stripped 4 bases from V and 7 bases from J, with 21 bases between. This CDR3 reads CASSPLLSWDINSPLHF. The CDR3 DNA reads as TGTGCCAGCAGCCCACTCTTGAGTTGGGACATAAATTCACCCCTCCACTTT.

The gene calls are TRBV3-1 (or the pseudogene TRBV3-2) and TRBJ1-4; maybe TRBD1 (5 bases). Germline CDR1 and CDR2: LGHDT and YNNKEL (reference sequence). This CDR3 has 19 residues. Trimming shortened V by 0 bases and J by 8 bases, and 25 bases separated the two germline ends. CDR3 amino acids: CASSQEVPGPPGVREKLFF. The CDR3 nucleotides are TGTGCCAGCAGCCAAGAAGTGCCCGGACCGCCGGGGGTGAGAGAAAAACTGTTTTTT.

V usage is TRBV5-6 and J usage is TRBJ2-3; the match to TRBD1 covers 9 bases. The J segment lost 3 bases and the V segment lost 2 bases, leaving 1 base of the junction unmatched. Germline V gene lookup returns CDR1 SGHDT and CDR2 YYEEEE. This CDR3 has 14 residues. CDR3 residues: CASSLQGATDTQYF. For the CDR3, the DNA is TGTGCCAGCAGCTTACAGGGGGCAACAGATACGCAGTATTTT.

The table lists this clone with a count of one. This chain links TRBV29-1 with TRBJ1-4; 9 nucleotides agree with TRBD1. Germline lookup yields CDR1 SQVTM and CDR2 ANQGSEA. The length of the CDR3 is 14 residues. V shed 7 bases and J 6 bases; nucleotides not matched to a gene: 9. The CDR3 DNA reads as TGCAGCGCCTCCCCCGACAGGGGGGATGAAAAACTGTTTTTT. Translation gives CSASPDRGDEKLFF.